The 22 T cell receptor beta chains given below trace back to one sample, sequenced in a study of cytomegalovirus exposure and HLA in healthy donors. Both 60 Vbeta primers and 13 Jbeta primers went into the PCR. The assay was immunoSEQ multiplex PCR, and TCRdb's table has in-frame clones only and misses some. The sample includes about 76,000 clones, more than 70% of them seen just once. The sequenced sample consisted of PBMCs. These receptors were obtained from a male donor in good health and CMV-seropositive.

The chain employs TRBV5-4 and TRBJ2-7; 10 bases align to TRBD1. The germline gives CDR1 SGHNT, CDR2 YYREEE (reference sequence). The trim removed 5 bases at V and 5 bases at J, leaving 10 bases unmatched. The CDR3 sequence is 15 residues long. CDR3 loop: CASRTTGGFGNEQYF. CDR3 DNA: TGTGCCAGCAGGACGACAGGGGGCTTTGGAAACGAGCAGTACTTC.

V usage is TRBV25-1 and J usage is TRBJ2-5; 8 bases agree with TRBD2. J gave up 5 bases and V 2 bases, and 16 bases lay outside the gene matches. The CDR3 has 18 amino acids. Germline V CDR1 and CDR2: MGHDK, SYGVNS. The CDR3 spells CASSELGREGGVRETQYF. The CDR3 region has the DNA TGTGCCAGCAGTGAACTCGGGAGGGAGGGAGGGGTGAGGGAGACCCAGTACTTC.

The chain has TRBV5-4 and TRBJ2-6, with 8 bases fitting TRBD1. Germline CDR1 is SGHNT and CDR2 is YYREEE (reference sequence). Unmatched junction bases numbered 9, after V lost 3 bases and J lost 4 bases. The CDR3 extends over 17 amino acids. The CDR3 spells CASSSGQGLSGANVLTF. As DNA, the CDR3 is TGTGCCAGCAGCTCCGGACAGGGACTTTCCGGGGCCAACGTCCTGACTTTC.

The chain recombines TRBV6-5 with TRBJ2-1; TRBD2 matches 11 bases. CDR3 length: 15 amino acids. V gave up 6 bases and J gave up 3 bases; unmatched junction bases: 4. CDR1 is MNHEY and CDR2 is SVGAGI in the germline V gene. The CDR3 DNA reads TGTGCCAGCAGACCTACTAGCGGGAGCTACAATGAGCAGTTCTTC. Translating it yields CASRPTSGSYNEQFF.

The chain combines TRBV19 with TRBJ2-7, with TRBD2 matching 9 bases. The CDR3 runs to 17 residues. Germline values: CDR1 LNHDA, CDR2 SQIVND (reference sequence). Unmatched junction bases numbered 9, after V lost 3 bases and J lost 0 bases. CDR3 DNA sequence: TGTGCCAGTAGTATGTGGCTAGCGGGGCCATACTCCTACGAGCAGTACTTC. It codes for CASSMWLAGPYSYEQYF.

V usage is TRBV7-8 and J usage is TRBJ2-1; D is perhaps TRBD2 (5 bases). The CDR3 extends over 14 amino acids. Trimming removed 2 bases from V and 7 bases from J, with 12 bases in between. Germline CDR1 SGHVS, CDR2 FQNEAQ. The CDR3 DNA is TGTGCCAGCAGCTTAAGAGCTAGCTCGAATGAGCAGTTCTTC. Amino acid sequence: CASSLRASSNEQFF.

This rearrangement joins TRBV6-5 to TRBJ2-1, with 8 bases fitting TRBD2. V was clipped by 5 bases and J by 8 bases; unmatched bases: 8. This CDR3 has 14 residues. Germline V gene data show CDR1 as MNHEY and CDR2 as SVGAGI. The CDR3 DNA follows: TGTGCCAGCAGTCCAGCGGGAGTTGGGTATGAGCAGTTCTTC. Protein: CASSPAGVGYEQFF.

The rearrangement joins TRBV7-8 to TRBJ1-3, with TRBD1 matching 10 bases. The CDR3 has 13 residues. J lost 8 bases, V lost 5 bases, and 3 bases had no gene match. Germline assignment: CDR1 SGHVS and CDR2 FQNEAQ. The chain's CDR3 is CASSLGQGHTIYF. The CDR3 DNA reads as TGTGCCAGCAGCCTGGGACAGGGGCACACCATATATTTT. The entire variable domain, with the rest obtained from reference TRBV7-8 and TRBJ1-3, is as follows: GAGVSQSPRYKVAKRGQDVALRCDPISGHVSLFWYQQALGQGPEFLTYFQNEAQLDKSGLPSDRFFAERPEGSVSTLKIQRTQQEDSAVYLCASSLGQGHTIYFGEGSWLTVV.

The chain employs TRBV2 and TRBJ2-1, with 8 positions matching TRBD2. CDR3 length: 12 residues. Trimming cost V 8 bases and J 9 bases; bases outside gene matches: 6. Germline loops: CDR1 SNHLY, CDR2 FYNNEI. The CDR3 spells CASRLAGREQFF. The CDR3, as DNA: TGTGCCAGCCGATTAGCGGGACGTGAGCAGTTCTTC.

This sequence joins TRBV29-1 and TRBJ1-1, with 7 nucleotides matching TRBD1. The CDR3 runs to 10 residues. Trimming removed 8 bases from V and 8 bases from J; junction bases left unmatched: 5. CDR1 is SQVTM and CDR2 is ANQGSEA in the germline V gene. CDR3 in DNA: TGCAGCACGGACAGGTCGGAAGCTTTCTTT. This codes for CSTDRSEAFF.

This rearrangement joins TRBV7-9 to TRBJ2-1, with D maybe TRBD1 (6 bases). Germline lookup yields CDR1 SEHNR and CDR2 FQNEAQ (reference sequence). V lost 6 bases to trimming and J lost 8 bases, with 17 bases between them. The CDR3 is 14 amino acids. As DNA, the CDR3 is TGTGCCAGCAGAAGGGACACCGAGGCGCATGAGCAGTTCTTC. Translation gives CASRRDTEAHEQFF. The full variable domain, completed using reference TRBV7-9 and TRBJ2-1, is DTGVSQNPRHKITKRGQNVTFRCDPISEHNRLYWYRQTLGQGPEFLTYFQNEAQLEKSRLLSDRFSAERPKGSFSTLEIQRTEQGDSAMYLCASRRDTEAHEQFFGPGTRLTVL.

V gene TRBV5-4 combines with J gene TRBJ2-3; no definite D call. This CDR3 is 14 amino acids long. V shed 0 bases and J shed 1 base, with 6 bases lying between them. CDR1 and CDR2 from the germline V gene are SGHNT and YYREEE (reference sequence). CDR3 in amino acids: CASSLETGTDTQYF. Written as DNA, the CDR3 is TGTGCCAGCAGCTTGGAGACTGGCACAGATACGCAGTATTTT.

The CDR3 loop reads CASSLDRNTGELFF. CDR3 coding DNA: TGCGCCAGCAGCCTAGACAGGAACACCGGGGAGCTGTTTTTT. The V and J genes are TRBV5-1 and TRBJ2-2, with D possibly matching TRBD1 (5 bases). From germline, CDR1 is SGHRS and CDR2 YFSETQ. Trimming removed 4 bases from V and 1 base from J, with 8 bases in between. The CDR3 is 14 amino acids. Supplemented by reference TRBV5-1 and TRBJ2-2, the full variable domain reads KAGVTQTPRYLIKTRGQQVTLSCSPISGHRSVSWYQQTPGQGLQFLFEYFSETQRNKGNFPGRFSGRQFSNSRSEMNVSTLELGDSALYLCASSLDRNTGELFFGEGSRLTVL.

This rearrangement joins TRBV5-1 to TRBJ1-5, with 11 bases fitting TRBD1. The trim removed 3 bases at V and 4 bases at J, leaving 6 bases unmatched. Per the germline V gene, CDR1 is SGHRS and CDR2 is YFSETQ. This CDR3 contains 16 residues. The CDR3 here is CASSWGGTGGNQPQHF. The CDR3 DNA reads as TGCGCCAGCAGCTGGGGCGGGACAGGGGGGAATCAGCCCCAGCATTTT.

There are a few counts of this clone. The CDR3 sequence: CASSERGYTEAFF. CDR3 nucleotide sequence: TGTGCCAGCAGTGAACGGGGGTACACTGAAGCTTTCTTT. V is TRBV2 and J is TRBJ1-1; a weak D match, TRBD1 (5 bases). Germline CDR1 SNHLY, CDR2 FYNNEI. V was clipped by 2 bases and J by 3 bases, with 7 bases between them. CDR3 size: 13 residues.

This chain links TRBV19 with TRBJ2-5, with a possible D match to TRBD1 (6 bases). CDR3 size: 15 residues. V lost 2 bases and J 4 bases, leaving 14 bases between the germline ends. The V gene's germline CDR1 is LNHDA and CDR2 SQIVND (reference sequence). The CDR3 DNA reads as TGTGCCAGTAGTATACAGGGGATTAGGGGAGAGACCCAGTACTTC. The encoded protein is CASSIQGIRGETQYF.

The chain couples TRBV28 to TRBJ1-2; tentative D call: TRBD1 (6 bases). The CDR3 runs to 14 residues. Germline CDR1 is MDHEN and CDR2 is SYDVKM. V was clipped by 6 bases and J by 1 base, with 12 bases between them. The chain's CDR3 is CASSSTGHNYGYTF. CDR3 DNA sequence: TGTGCCAGCAGCTCGACAGGACATAACTATGGCTACACCTTC.

The rearrangement uses TRBV10-3 and TRBJ2-1; 9 bases align to TRBD1. In germline, CDR1 is ENHRY, CDR2 SYGVKD. CDR3 length equals 15 residues. The V and J ends lost 4 bases and 7 bases, in that order; junction bases with no gene match: 8. CDR3: CAISGLDRGLNEQFF. The DNA for the CDR3 is TGTGCCATCAGTGGTTTGGACAGGGGCTTGAATGAGCAGTTCTTC.

A remark on this clone: The sample contains more than one DNA sequence encoding this CDR3. This chain joins TRBV5-4 and TRBJ2-3, with a possible D match to TRBD1 (6 bases). The germline gives CDR1 SGHNT, CDR2 YYREEE (reference sequence). With 0 bases removed from V and 3 bases from J, the gap between germline ends came to 8 bases. This CDR3 comprises 14 residues. This chain's CDR3 is CASSLGRGTDTQYF. The CDR3 DNA follows: TGTGCCAGCAGCTTGGGAAGGGGGACAGATACGCAGTATTTT.

V gene TRBV14 combines with J gene TRBJ1-1, with 8 bases lining up with TRBD1. The V gene's germline CDR1 is SGHDN and CDR2 FVKESK. This CDR3 region has 16 residues. Trimming removed 1 base from V and 1 base from J; junction bases left unmatched: 5. The CDR3 protein is CASSQAGRGPNTEAFF. The CDR3 DNA reads TGTGCCAGCAGCCAAGCAGGCAGGGGGCCGAACACTGAAGCTTTCTTT.

This clone showed up just once. V gene TRBV7-2 combines with J gene TRBJ2-7; possibly TRBD2 for D (6 bases). The germline V gene encodes CDR1 SGHTA and CDR2 FQGNSA. CDR3 length: 17 amino acids. V shed 0 bases and J shed 5 bases, with 20 bases lying between them. This CDR3 is CASSLAPTRSPRHEQYF. DNA of the CDR3: TGTGCCAGCAGCTTAGCCCCGACTAGATCCCCGCGCCACGAGCAGTACTTC.

The chain is built from TRBV4-1 and TRBJ2-7; 12 nucleotides match TRBD2. This CDR3 is built from 19 residues. Germline values: CDR1 MGHRA, CDR2 YSYEKL. J was trimmed by 1 base and V by 0 bases; bases with no gene match: 10. CDR3: CASSQERLAGGPQSYEQYF. Here the CDR3 DNA reads TGCGCCAGCAGCCAAGAGCGGCTAGCGGGAGGGCCCCAGTCCTACGAGCAGTACTTC.